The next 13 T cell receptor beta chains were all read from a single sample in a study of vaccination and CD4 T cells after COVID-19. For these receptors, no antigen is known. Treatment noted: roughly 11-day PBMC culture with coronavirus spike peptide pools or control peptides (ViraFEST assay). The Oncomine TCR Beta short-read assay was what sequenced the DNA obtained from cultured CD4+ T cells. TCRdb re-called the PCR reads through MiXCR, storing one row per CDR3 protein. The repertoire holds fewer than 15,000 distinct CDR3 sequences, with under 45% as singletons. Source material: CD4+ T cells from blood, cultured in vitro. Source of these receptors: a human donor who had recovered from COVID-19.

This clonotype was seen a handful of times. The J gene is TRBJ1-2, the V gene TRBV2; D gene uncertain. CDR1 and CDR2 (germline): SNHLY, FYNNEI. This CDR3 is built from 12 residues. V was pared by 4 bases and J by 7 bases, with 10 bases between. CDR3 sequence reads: CASSVRLSGYTF. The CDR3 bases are TGTGCCAGCAGTGTTAGGTTGAGTGGCTACACCTTC.

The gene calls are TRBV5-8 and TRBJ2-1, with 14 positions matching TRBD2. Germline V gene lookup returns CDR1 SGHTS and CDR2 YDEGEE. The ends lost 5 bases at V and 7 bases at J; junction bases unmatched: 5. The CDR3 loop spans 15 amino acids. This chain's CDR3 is CASSKGTSGSNEQFF. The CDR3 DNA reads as TGTGCCAGCAGTAAGGGGACTAGCGGGAGTAATGAGCAGTTCTTC.

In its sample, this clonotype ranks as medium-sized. The CDR3 loop is CASSIAWTSWETQYF. DNA for the CDR3: TGTGCCAGTAGTATAGCCTGGACTAGCTGGGAGACCCAGTACTTC. The rearrangement links TRBV19 to TRBJ2-5, with TRBD2 matching over 8 bases. The CDR3 contains 15 residues. The V gene's germline CDR1 is LNHDA and CDR2 SQIVND (reference sequence). The J segment lost 5 bases and the V segment lost 1 base, leaving 6 bases of the junction unmatched.

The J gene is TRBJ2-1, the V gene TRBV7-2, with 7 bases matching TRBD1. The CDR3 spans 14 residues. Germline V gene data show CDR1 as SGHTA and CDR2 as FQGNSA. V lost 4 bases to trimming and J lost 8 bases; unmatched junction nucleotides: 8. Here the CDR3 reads CASSSRQGGDEQFF. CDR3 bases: TGTGCCAGCAGCTCCAGACAGGGCGGCGATGAGCAGTTCTTC.

The CDR3 is CSARFGTGGFPEAFF. CDR3 nucleotides: TGCAGTGCTAGATTCGGCACAGGGGGTTTCCCTGAAGCTTTCTTT. The chain joins TRBV20-1 to TRBJ1-1; 8 positions match TRBD1. Germline assignment: CDR1 DFQATT and CDR2 SNEGSKA (reference sequence). CDR3 length: 15 residues. V gave up 2 bases and J gave up 6 bases; unmatched junction bases: 11.

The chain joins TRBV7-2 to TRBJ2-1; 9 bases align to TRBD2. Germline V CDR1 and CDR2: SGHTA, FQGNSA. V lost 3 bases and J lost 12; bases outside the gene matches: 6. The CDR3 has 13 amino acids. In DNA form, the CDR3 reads TGTGCCAGCAGCTTGAGGGGACTAGCCTCGCAGTTCTTC. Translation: CASSLRGLASQFF. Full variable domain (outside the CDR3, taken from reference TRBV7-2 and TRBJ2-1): GAGVSQSPSNKVTEKGKDVELRCDPISGHTALYWYRQSLGQGLEFLIYFQGNSAPDKSGLPSDRFSAERTGGSVSTLTIQRTQQEDSAVYLCASSLRGLASQFFGPGTRLTVL.

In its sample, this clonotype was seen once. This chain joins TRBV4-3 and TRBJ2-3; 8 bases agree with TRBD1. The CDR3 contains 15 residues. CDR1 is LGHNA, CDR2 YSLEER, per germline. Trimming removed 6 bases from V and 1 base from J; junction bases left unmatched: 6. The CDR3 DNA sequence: TGCGCCAGCAGTCCCGGGACAGGCCGCACAGATACGCAGTATTTT. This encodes CASSPGTGRTDTQYF.

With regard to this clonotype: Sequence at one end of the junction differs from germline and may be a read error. CDR3 residues: CVSSFRGQSQETQYF. The CDR3 DNA is TGTGTCAGCAGCTTCAGGGGCCAATCCCAAGAGACCCAGTACTTC. The chain employs TRBV7-3 and TRBJ2-5; weak D call: TRBD1 (6 bases). This CDR3 is built from 15 residues. Germline lookup yields CDR1 SGHTA and CDR2 FQGTGA.

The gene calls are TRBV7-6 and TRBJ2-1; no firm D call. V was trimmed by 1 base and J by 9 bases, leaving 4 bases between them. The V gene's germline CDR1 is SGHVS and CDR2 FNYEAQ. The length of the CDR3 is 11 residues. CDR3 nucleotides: TGTGCCAGCAGCTTAGAGATTGAGCAGTTCTTC. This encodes CASSLEIEQFF.

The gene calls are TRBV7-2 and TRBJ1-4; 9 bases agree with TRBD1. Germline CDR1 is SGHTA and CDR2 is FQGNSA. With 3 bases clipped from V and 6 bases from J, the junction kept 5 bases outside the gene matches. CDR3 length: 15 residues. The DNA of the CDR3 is TGTGCCAGCAGCTTGCTTGGACAGGGGCATGAAAAACTGTTTTTT. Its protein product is CASSLLGQGHEKLFF.

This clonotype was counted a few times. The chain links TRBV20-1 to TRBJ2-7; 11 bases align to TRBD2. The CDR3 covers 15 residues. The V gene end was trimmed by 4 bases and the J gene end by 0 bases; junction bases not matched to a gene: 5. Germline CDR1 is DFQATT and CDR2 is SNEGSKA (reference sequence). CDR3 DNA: TGCAGTGCTACGGGGACTAGCGGAGACTCCTACGAGCAGTACTTC. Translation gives CSATGTSGDSYEQYF.

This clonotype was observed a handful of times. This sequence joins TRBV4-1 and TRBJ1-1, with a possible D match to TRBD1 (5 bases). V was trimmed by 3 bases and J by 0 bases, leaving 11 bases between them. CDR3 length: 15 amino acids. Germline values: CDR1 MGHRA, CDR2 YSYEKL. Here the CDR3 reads CASSHKGVVNTEAFF. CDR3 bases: TGCGCCAGCAGCCATAAAGGGGTGGTGAACACTGAAGCTTTCTTT.

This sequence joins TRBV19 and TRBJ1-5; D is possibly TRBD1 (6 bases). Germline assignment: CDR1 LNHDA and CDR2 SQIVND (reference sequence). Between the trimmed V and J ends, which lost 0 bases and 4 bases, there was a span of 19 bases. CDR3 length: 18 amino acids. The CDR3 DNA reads TGTGCCAGTAGTATAGATCAGGGTTGGCAGGGGCTTAATCAGCCCCAGCATTTT. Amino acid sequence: CASSIDQGWQGLNQPQHF.